This TCR beta chain was observed in a study of control samples from healthy donors and cancer patients. The germline CDR1 and CDR2 sequences are LGHDT and YNNKEL (reference sequence). The CDR3 totals 12 residues. V shed 1 base and J shed 12 bases, with 12 bases lying between them. Sequencing used immunoSEQ multiplex PCR; TCRdb keeps in-frame clones, though not all of them. Counted here are about 75,000 clones, approximately 80% occurring once; the ten biggest clones make up over 12%. The receptor comes from a man aged 45-65 years in good health. The genes are TRBV3-1 (or the pseudogene TRBV3-2) and TRBJ1-2; TRBD1 is a possible D gene (5 bases). Sequencing was done on a sample of blood. The CDR3 protein is CASSQVQGSNTF. The CDR3 DNA sequence: TGTGCCAGCAGCCAAGTTCAGGGATCCAACACCTTC.